The 7 T cell receptor beta chains in this list originate from one sample, sequenced in a study of CD8+ T cells in alopecia areata. Sequencing templates came from extracted RNA that was reverse transcribed into cDNA. The method was immunoSEQ multiplex PCR; TCRdb's version includes in-frame clones alone and lacks a portion of them. The profile covers around 200,000 clones, with roughly three fifths appearing a single time and around 12% taken by the ten largest. Treatment of the sample: oral pan-JAK inhibitor, 5-10 mg twice daily. The sequencing here drew on CD8+ T cells sorted from blood, taken at week 24, from a patient treated with tofacitinib. These receptors were taken from a human donor with alopecia areata.

The rearrangement joins TRBV6-5 to TRBJ2-3, with 13 bases aligning to TRBD2. The ends lost 6 bases at V and 3 bases at J; junction bases unmatched: 3. This CDR3 spans 15 amino acids. Germline CDR1 is MNHEY and CDR2 is SVGAGI. Written as DNA, the CDR3 is TGTGCCAGCAGACTGACTAGCGGGGGGACAGATACGCAGTATTTT. Its protein product is CASRLTSGGTDTQYF.

The rearrangement joins TRBV5-1 to TRBJ2-1; D gene uncertain. This CDR3 is built from 11 residues. The V gene's germline CDR1 is SGHRS and CDR2 YFSETQ. Trimming took 3 bases from V and 8 from J, leaving 6 bases between them. The CDR3 reads CASSSEDEQFF. CDR3 sequence (DNA): TGCGCCAGCAGCTCAGAGGATGAGCAGTTCTTC.

This clone was recorded a few times. The chain uses TRBV27 and TRBJ2-2; possible D gene TRBD2, 6 bases. In germline, CDR1 is MNHEY, CDR2 SMNVEV (reference sequence). CDR3 size: 15 residues. Trimming took 7 bases from V and 2 from J, leaving 14 bases between them. In DNA form, the CDR3 reads TGTGCCAGCACAGCTACGCGGGGTAACACCGGGGAGCTGTTTTTT. Residues: CASTATRGNTGELFF.

This clone showed up just once. The rearrangement uses TRBV12-5 and TRBJ2-5, with D possibly TRBD1 on 5 matching bases. The ends were cut back, 5 bases at V and 5 bases at J, with 15 bases in the middle. Per germline, CDR1 LGHNT and CDR2 FRNRAP. CDR3 size: 14 residues. The CDR3 reads CASGPPVGLETQYF. The CDR3 DNA reads as TGTGCTAGTGGTCCGCCCGTGGGGCTGGAGACCCAGTACTTC.

Concerning this clone: In the same sample, other DNA sequences code for this CDR3. V usage is TRBV5-6 and J usage is TRBJ2-7; no firm D call. This CDR3 spans 12 amino acids. Germline V lookup: CDR1 SGHDT, CDR2 YYEEEE. V lost 4 bases and J 4 bases, leaving 9 bases between the germline ends. CDR3 nucleotides: TGTGCCAGCAGCCCGGGTAGTTACGAGCAGTACTTC. It codes for CASSPGSYEQYF.

The chain joins TRBV9 to TRBJ2-3; 8 positions match TRBD1. With 3 bases clipped from V and 1 base from J, the junction kept 4 bases outside the gene matches. Germline-derived CDR1 and CDR2 are SGDLS and YYNGEE. The CDR3 consists of 15 residues. CDR3 loop: CASSADRAGTDTQYF. In DNA form, the CDR3 reads TGTGCCAGCAGCGCGGACAGGGCCGGCACAGATACGCAGTATTTT.

This clone appeared a few times. V is TRBV29-1 and J is TRBJ2-7; 10 bases are a match to TRBD1. This CDR3 has 14 amino acids. CDR1 and CDR2 from the germline V gene are SQVTM and ANQGSEA. The trim removed 1 base at V and 3 bases at J, leaving 3 bases unmatched. CDR3 nucleotides: TGCAGCGTTGAAGCGGACAGGGGGGTCTACGAGCAGTACTTC. Amino acid sequence: CSVEADRGVYEQYF.